Each of the 18 T cell receptor beta chains below was sequenced from the same sample in a study of blood T cell repertoires in COVID-19. Produced via immunoSEQ multiplex PCR; TCRdb's table is partial and in-frame only. Of under 200,000 clones listed, 60% to 85% are singletons. The specimen sequenced was peripheral blood. Receptors originate from a man aged 65 to 79 with acute or convalescent COVID-19.

This clone was detected once. The chain employs TRBV5-1 and TRBJ2-3; 9 nucleotides agree with TRBD2. CDR1 SGHRS and CDR2 YFSETQ come from the germline V gene. Losses at the gene ends were 4 bases for V and 0 bases for J; bases not matched to a gene: 15. The CDR3 is made up of 19 amino acids. The CDR3 spells CASSPLGIAGVTSTDTQYF. As DNA, the CDR3 is TGCGCCAGCAGCCCCTTGGGCATAGCGGGGGTCACTAGCACAGATACGCAGTATTTT.

The V call is TRBV27, the J call TRBJ2-2; possible D gene TRBD2, 6 bases. Germline values: CDR1 MNHEY, CDR2 SMNVEV (reference sequence). Trimming removed 5 bases at V and 7 bases at J, with 14 bases between. The CDR3 spans 14 residues. The chain's CDR3 is CASSSPGVGGELFF. The CDR3 coding sequence is TGTGCCAGCAGTAGCCCGGGGGTGGGCGGGGAGCTGTTTTTT.

The V and J genes are TRBV5-5 and TRBJ1-2, with D unresolved. V lost 2 bases and J 5 bases, leaving 10 bases between the germline ends. Per the germline V gene, CDR1 is SGHKS and CDR2 is YYEKEE (reference sequence). The CDR3 contains 13 residues. The CDR3 DNA sequence: TGTGCCAGCAGCTTTGAGACATCGTATGGCTACACCTTC. Encoded protein: CASSFETSYGYTF.

The CDR3 loop is CASSSRQGGYNEQFF. As DNA, the CDR3 is TGTGCCAGCAGCTCGAGACAGGGAGGTTACAATGAGCAGTTCTTC. V and J are TRBV7-8 and TRBJ2-1; possible D gene TRBD1, 7 bases. There are 15 residues in the CDR3. Germline values: CDR1 SGHVS, CDR2 FQNEAQ. V lost 4 bases and J lost 4, with 14 bases in between.

The chain has TRBV9 and TRBJ2-1; D gene ambiguous. Deletions cut 8 bases from V and 4 bases from J, with 13 bases between. Germline assignment: CDR1 SGDLS and CDR2 YYNGEE. The CDR3 consists of 13 residues. CDR3 DNA: TGTGCCAGTAGTGATCCCCTTTACAATGAGCAGTTCTTC. Protein: CASSDPLYNEQFF.

The chain uses TRBV10-1 and TRBJ1-1; D is undetermined. Per the germline V gene, CDR1 is WNHNN and CDR2 is SYGVQD (reference sequence). V was trimmed by 0 bases and J by 0 bases, leaving 14 bases between them. There are 17 residues in the CDR3. The CDR3 loop is CASSESTLTMMNTEAFF. The CDR3 nucleotides read TGCGCCAGCAGTGAGTCGACTCTAACCATGATGAACACTGAAGCTTTCTTT.

J is TRBJ2-7 and V is TRBV28, with D tentatively TRBD1 (6 bases). The germline V and J ends were trimmed by 6 bases and 2 bases, with 17 bases remaining between them. The CDR3 is 15 residues long. CDR1 and CDR2 from the germline V gene are MDHEN and SYDVKM. CDR3 sequence: CASSLRGRGPYEQYF. For the CDR3, the DNA is TGTGCCAGCAGCCTCCGTGGCAGGGGCCCCTACGAGCAGTACTTC.

The chain links TRBV6-5 to TRBJ2-1; 9 nucleotides match TRBD2. Germline V gene sequence: CDR1 MNHEY, CDR2 SVGAGI. This CDR3 contains 16 residues. Germline trimming cut 2 bases from V and 8 bases from J; bases unmatched to any gene: 10. This CDR3 is CASSYGGRAGKDEQFF. CDR3 coding DNA: TGTGCCAGCAGTTACGGCGGGAGGGCCGGTAAAGATGAGCAGTTCTTC.

CDR3 sequence (DNA): TGTGCCAGCATCCCGACTAGCGCCCGCACAGATACGCAGTATTTT. It yields the protein CASIPTSARTDTQYF. This chain uses TRBV7-2 with TRBJ2-3; 8 positions agree with TRBD2. The length of the CDR3 is 15 residues. With V trimmed by 7 bases and J by 1 base, 7 bases remained unmatched. CDR1 SGHTA and CDR2 FQGNSA come from the germline V gene. Together with reference TRBV7-2 and TRBJ2-3, the CDR3 gives the full variable domain: GAGVSQSPSNKVTEKGKDVELRCDPISGHTALYWYRQSLGQGLEFLIYFQGNSAPDKSGLPSDRFSAERTGGSVSTLTIQRTQQEDSAVYLCASIPTSARTDTQYFGPGTRLTVL.

Only one count was recorded for this clone. Relative to the germline gene, one junction end is altered; a read error may explain this. The chain employs TRBV7-9 and TRBJ1-2; D remains unclear. CDR1 SEHNR and CDR2 FQNEAQ come from the germline V gene (reference sequence). The CDR3 extends over 11 amino acids. DNA for the CDR3: TGTGCCAGCAGCGTAGGACGCAGGATGGCCTTC. It codes for CASSVGRRMAF.

V usage is TRBV11-3 and J usage is TRBJ1-2; 9 bases align to TRBD1. The CDR3 sequence is 17 residues long. In germline, CDR1 is SGHNT, CDR2 YENEEA. J gave up 5 bases and V 1 base, and 11 bases lay outside the gene matches. CDR3 DNA: TGTGCCAGCAGCTTAGTTGGAGGGACAGGGCACGGGTATGGCTACACCTTC. Protein product: CASSLVGGTGHGYGYTF.

J is TRBJ1-2 and V is TRBV19; 8 nucleotides match TRBD1. Germline CDR1 LNHDA, CDR2 SQIVND (reference sequence). This CDR3 comprises 15 residues. Trimming cost V 7 bases and J 4 bases; bases outside gene matches: 11. As DNA, the CDR3 is TGTGCCAGTATGGGCACCGGGACAGGCCTCTATGGCTACACCTTC. It specifies CASMGTGTGLYGYTF.

This clone was seen more than once but under ten times. This rearrangement joins TRBV5-4 to TRBJ2-2; D perhaps matches TRBD1 (5 bases). Between the trimmed V and J ends, which lost 0 bases and 1 base, there was a span of 7 bases. There are 15 residues in the CDR3. Germline assignment: CDR1 SGHNT and CDR2 YYREEE (reference sequence). The CDR3 loop reads CASSLGRENTGELFF. Here the CDR3 DNA reads TGTGCCAGCAGCTTGGGCAGGGAGAACACCGGGGAGCTGTTTTTT.

The V gene is TRBV28, the J gene TRBJ2-5; 7 bases align to TRBD1. Trimming took 6 bases from V and 5 from J; bases not matched to a gene: 6. The CDR3 totals 13 residues. The germline CDR1 and CDR2 sequences are MDHEN and SYDVKM. In DNA form, the CDR3 reads TGTGCCAGCAGCAAAGGGGGCTCGGAGACCCAGTACTTC. Protein sequence: CASSKGGSETQYF.

This sequence joins TRBV18 and TRBJ1-6, with D maybe TRBD1 (5 bases). The length of the CDR3 is 15 residues. V lost 3 bases and J lost 8, with 14 bases in between. Germline V CDR1 and CDR2: KGHSH, LQKENI. CDR3 sequence (DNA): TGTGCCAGCTCACCCCGAGTGCTACAGGATTCACCCCTCCACTTT. Translating gives CASSPRVLQDSPLHF.

Only one count was recorded for this clone. The chain employs TRBV5-1 and TRBJ2-3; 11 bases align to TRBD2. The CDR3 sequence is 16 residues long. Germline loops: CDR1 SGHRS, CDR2 YFSETQ. J lost 4 bases, V lost 3 bases, and 7 bases had no gene match. Here the CDR3 reads CASSYNSGRGADTQYF. The CDR3 nucleotides read TGCGCCAGCAGCTACAATAGCGGGAGGGGAGCAGATACGCAGTATTTT.

This chain uses TRBV28 with TRBJ1-1; weak D call: TRBD1 (6 bases). V was clipped by 4 bases and J by 5 bases, with 17 bases between them. This CDR3 comprises 15 residues. Germline CDR1 is MDHEN and CDR2 is SYDVKM. The CDR3 protein is CASSSSGGHWTEAFF. CDR3 in DNA: TGTGCCAGCAGTTCATCCGGGGGGCATTGGACTGAAGCTTTCTTT.

The CDR3 nucleotides read TGTGCCAGTAACTCCGAGCGGAGATTCAACACTGAAGCTTTCTTT. Translating gives CASNSERRFNTEAFF. V usage is TRBV19 and J usage is TRBJ1-1, with D unclear. This CDR3 has 15 amino acids. From germline, CDR1 is LNHDA and CDR2 SQIVND (reference sequence). The V and J ends lost 7 bases and 2 bases respectively, with 17 bases between them.